These T cell receptor beta chains were read from a single sample in a study of T-cell memory formation after mild COVID-19. TCRdb recomputed calls from the 5' RACE reads with MiXCR, one row per CDR3 protein. The sample contains around 510,000 distinct CDR3 sequences, approximately 21% of which appear only once. Sample: PBMCs or a T cell subset sorted from them (not recorded which). These receptors were taken from an adult woman who had mild COVID-19 (a few samples of this study predate the infection). Cell type and time point are not known. The CDR3 runs from the conserved cysteine through the conserved F or W. D genes are given only for firm matches. Size is stated for part of the rows, as once, few or many counts, or as a class when the clone is expanded.

d_call	j_call	clone_size	v_call	cdr3_aa	cdr3_nt
TRBD2	TRBJ2-2	many	TRBV5-5	CASSLLLAGPLVTGELFF	TGTGCCAGCAGCTTGTTACTAGCGGGGCCGCTGGTCACCGGGGAGCTGTTTTTT
.	TRBJ2-7	.	TRBV7-2	CASSLDIYEQYF	TGTGCCAGCAGCTTAGATATCTACGAGCAGTACTTC
TRBD1	TRBJ1-2	.	TRBV7-9	CASSRDGGGGYTF	TGTGCCAGCAGCCGGGACGGAGGGGGCGGCTACACCTTC
TRBD2	TRBJ2-2	many	TRBV5-1	CASSQLAGANTGELFF	TGCGCCAGCAGCCAACTAGCGGGGGCTAACACCGGGGAGCTGTTTTTT
.	TRBJ1-3	.	TRBV12-3/TRBV12-4	CASSPHDSSGNTIYF	TGTGCCAGCAGTCCCCACGACAGCTCTGGAAACACCATATATTTT
TRBD2	TRBJ2-3	few	TRBV6-5	CASSYGTGGSGDTQYF	TGTGCCAGCAGTTACGGGACGGGAGGTTCCGGAGATACGCAGTATTTT
TRBD2	TRBJ2-3	few	TRBV29-1	CSVGGTSGLPSTDTQYF	TGCAGCGTTGGCGGGACTAGCGGGCTTCCTAGCACAGATACGCAGTATTTT
TRBD2	TRBJ2-7	.	TRBV7-2	CASSGLANLGYEQYF	TGTGCCAGCAGCGGACTAGCGAATCTGGGCTACGAGCAGTACTTC
TRBD1	TRBJ1-4	few	TRBV4-3	CASSQDRGLNEKLFF	TGCGCCAGCAGCCAAGACAGGGGGCTAAATGAAAAACTGTTTTTT
TRBD1	TRBJ1-2	.	TRBV3-1	CASSQGGQGDGYTF	TGTGCCAGCAGCCAAGGGGGACAGGGGGATGGCTACACCTTC
TRBD2	TRBJ2-7	many	TRBV7-2	CASSLALGSGGRSYEQYF	TGTGCCAGCAGCTTAGCGCTGGGTAGCGGGGGCCGTTCCTACGAGCAGTACTTC
.	TRBJ2-5	once	TRBV12-2	CASRPPEGGRRETQYF	TGTGCAAGTCGCCCACCGGAAGGGGGCAGGAGAGAGACCCAGTACTTC
TRBD2	TRBJ2-7	few	TRBV9	CASSVGLAGGPYEQYF	TGTGCCAGCAGCGTAGGGCTAGCGGGAGGGCCATACGAGCAGTACTTC
TRBD2	TRBJ2-7	.	TRBV4-3	CASSPWEGVSYEQYF	TGCGCCAGCAGCCCATGGGAGGGAGTATCCTACGAGCAGTACTTC
.	TRBJ1-1	few	TRBV14	CASSQVRVTEAFF	TGTGCCAGCAGCCAAGTCAGGGTAACTGAAGCTTTCTTT
TRBD1	TRBJ1-4	.	TRBV7-9	CASSLNFRGHEKLFF	TGTGCCAGCAGCTTAAATTTCAGGGGGCACGAAAAACTGTTTTTT
.	TRBJ2-7	.	TRBV4-2	CASSQGTAAGGEQYF	TGTGCCAGCAGCCAGGGGACAGCGGCGGGGGGTGAGCAGTACTTC
TRBD1	TRBJ1-2	.	TRBV28	CASRYTGQDYGYTF	TGTGCCAGCAGATATACGGGACAGGACTATGGCTACACCTTC